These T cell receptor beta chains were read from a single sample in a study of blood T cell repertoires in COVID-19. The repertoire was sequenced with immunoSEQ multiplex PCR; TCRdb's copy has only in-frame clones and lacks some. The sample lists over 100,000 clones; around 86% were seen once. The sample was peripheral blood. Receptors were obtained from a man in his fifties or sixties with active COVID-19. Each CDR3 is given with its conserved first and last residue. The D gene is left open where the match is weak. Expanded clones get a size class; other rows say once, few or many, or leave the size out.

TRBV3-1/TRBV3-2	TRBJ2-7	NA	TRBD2	CASRSSGGAFEQYF	TGTGCCAGCAGGAGTAGCGGGGGGGCCTTTGAGCAGTACTTC
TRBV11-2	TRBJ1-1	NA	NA	CASSPFRWQNTEAFF	TGTGCCAGCAGCCCGTTTCGCTGGCAGAACACTGAAGCTTTCTTT
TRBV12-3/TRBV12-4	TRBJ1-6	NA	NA	CASSFAGQSPLHF	TGTGCCAGCAGTTTTGCGGGGCAATCACCCCTCCACTTT
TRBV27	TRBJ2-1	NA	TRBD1	CASSLHRGPPNEQFF	TGTGCCAGCAGTTTACACAGGGGGCCCCCCAATGAGCAGTTCTTC
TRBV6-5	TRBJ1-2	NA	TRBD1	CASSRDRVEHTF	TGTGCCAGCAGTCGGGACAGGGTTGAGCACACCTTC
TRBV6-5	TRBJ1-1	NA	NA	CASNLRGMNTEAFF	TGTGCCAGCAACCTCCGAGGCATGAACACTGAAGCTTTCTTT
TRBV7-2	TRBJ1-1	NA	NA	CASSSIRGVWTEAFF	TGTGCCAGCAGCTCAATACGGGGTGTATGGACTGAAGCTTTCTTT
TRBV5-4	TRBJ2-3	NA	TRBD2	CASSLRLAGGTDTQYF	TGTGCCAGCAGCTTGAGGCTAGCGGGGGGCACAGATACGCAGTATTTT
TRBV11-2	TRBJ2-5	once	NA	CASSSQGVGEETQYF	TGTGCCAGCAGCTCCCAAGGGGTTGGAGAAGAGACCCAGTACTTC
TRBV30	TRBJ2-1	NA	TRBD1	CAWNKGQGASNEQFF	TGTGCCTGGAACAAGGGACAGGGGGCGTCAAATGAGCAGTTCTTC
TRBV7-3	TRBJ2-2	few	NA	CASSLNGLELFF	TGTGCCAGCAGCTTAAATGGGCTGGAGCTGTTTTTT